This entry features one T cell receptor (beta chain) sequence. The antigen is undetermined. With 3 bases clipped from V and 7 bases from J, the junction kept 5 bases outside the gene matches. The germline V gene encodes CDR1 SGHTA and CDR2 FQGNSA. This CDR3 spans 13 amino acids. The data were obtained in a study of STAT5B mutations in CD4+ large granular lymphocyte leukemia. Study-wide points: Main leukemic clonotypes were patient-specific, but roughly 25% appeared at low frequency elsewhere. Without putative leukemic clones, patient CD4-sorted repertoires remained more clonal than healthy CD4+ repertoires.

Measured with immunoSEQ multiplex PCR; TCRdb has only the in-frame clones, and not every one. This sample carries approximately 40,000 clones, less than 85% of them seen once, and the ten largest clones take 0.3% to 0.45%. The rearrangement joins TRBV7-2 to TRBJ1-1, with 7 bases matching TRBD1. Sample: CD4+ T cells from blood buffy coats. This receptor was identified in a human donor in good health. The CDR3 DNA is TGTGCCAGCAGCTTGCAGGGGGAGAGTGAAGCTTTCTTT. Its translation is CASSLQGESEAFF.